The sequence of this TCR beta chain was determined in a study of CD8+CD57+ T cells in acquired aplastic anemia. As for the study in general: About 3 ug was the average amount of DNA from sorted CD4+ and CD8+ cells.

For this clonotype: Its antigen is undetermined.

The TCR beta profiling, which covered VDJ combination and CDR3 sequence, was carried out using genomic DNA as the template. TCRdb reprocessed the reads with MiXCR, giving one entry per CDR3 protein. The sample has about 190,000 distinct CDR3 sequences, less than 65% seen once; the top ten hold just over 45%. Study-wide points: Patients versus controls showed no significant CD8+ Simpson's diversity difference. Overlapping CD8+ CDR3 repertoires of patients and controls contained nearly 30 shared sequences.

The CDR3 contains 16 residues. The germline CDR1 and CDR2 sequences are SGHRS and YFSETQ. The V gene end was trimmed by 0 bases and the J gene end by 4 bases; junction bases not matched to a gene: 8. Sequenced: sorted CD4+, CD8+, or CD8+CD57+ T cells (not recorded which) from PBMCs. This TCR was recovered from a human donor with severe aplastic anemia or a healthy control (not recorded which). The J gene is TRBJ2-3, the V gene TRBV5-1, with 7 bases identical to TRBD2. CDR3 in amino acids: CASSLGRMGGADTQYF. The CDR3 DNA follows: TGCGCCAGCAGCTTGGGTAGAATGGGGGGGGCAGATACGCAGTATTTT.